These 18 T cell receptor beta chains came from one sample sequenced in a study of blood T cell repertoires in COVID-19. Assay: immunoSEQ multiplex PCR; the TCRdb copy retains only in-frame clones and omits some. The sample lists about 64,000 clones, approximately 86% seen once, with more than 0.95% in the top ten. Sequences were obtained from peripheral blood. Source of these receptors: a middle-aged man with acute or convalescent COVID-19.

This clone has only one observation. The chain has TRBV5-1 and TRBJ2-7; TRBD1 matches at 7 bases. From germline, CDR1 is SGHRS and CDR2 YFSETQ. The ends lost 7 bases at V and 2 bases at J; junction bases unmatched: 6. The CDR3 loop spans 13 amino acids. CDR3 amino acids: CASGYRGTYEQYF. CDR3 coding DNA: TGCGCCAGCGGGTACAGGGGAACCTACGAGCAGTACTTC.

The J gene is TRBJ1-2, the V gene TRBV3-1 (or the pseudogene TRBV3-2), with D maybe TRBD1 (5 bases). Germline V CDR1 and CDR2: LGHDT, YNNKEL (reference sequence). The CDR3 covers 15 residues. The V end was cut by 3 bases, the J end by 2 bases, with 13 bases between. The CDR3 spells CASSQNWGGNYGYTF. CDR3 in DNA: TGTGCCAGCAGCCAGAACTGGGGGGGAAACTATGGCTACACCTTC.

The J gene is TRBJ1-1, the V gene TRBV5-4, with D unresolved. V gave up 0 bases and J gave up 1 base, with 4 bases separating them. The CDR3 is 13 amino acids. Germline loops: CDR1 SGHNT, CDR2 YYREEE (reference sequence). The CDR3 DNA sequence: TGTGCCAGCAGCTTGGACAGGAACACTGAAGCTTTCTTT. It specifies CASSLDRNTEAFF.

The chain links TRBV3-1 (or the pseudogene TRBV3-2) to TRBJ1-1; no clear D gene. V lost 6 bases, J lost 4 bases, and 12 bases lay in between. Germline CDR1 LGHDT, CDR2 YNNKEL (reference sequence). CDR3 length equals 13 residues. The CDR3 DNA sequence: TGTGCCAGCAGACGGTGGGGAGGCACTGAAGCTTTCTTT. This translates into CASRRWGGTEAFF.

The chain joins TRBV7-2 to TRBJ2-7; perhaps TRBD1 as D (5 bases). The CDR3 is made up of 15 amino acids. The germline V gene encodes CDR1 SGHTA and CDR2 FQGNSA. V was shortened by 2 bases and J by 2 bases, with 13 bases between the two germline ends. The CDR3 sequence: CASSLTVQGAYEQYF. The CDR3 DNA reads as TGTGCCAGCAGCTTAACGGTCCAGGGCGCCTACGAGCAGTACTTC. The whole variable domain, remainder taken from reference TRBV7-2 and TRBJ2-7, is GAGVSQSPSNKVTEKGKDVELRCDPISGHTALYWYRQSLGQGLEFLIYFQGNSAPDKSGLPSDRFSAERTGGSVSTLTIQRTQQEDSAVYLCASSLTVQGAYEQYFGPGTRLTVT.

This clone was counted a single time. The chain recombines TRBV15 with TRBJ2-5; D is unresolved. With 0 bases removed from V and 1 base from J, the gap between germline ends came to 6 bases. CDR1 and CDR2 (germline): LNHNV, YYDKDF (reference sequence). The CDR3 has 14 amino acids. The CDR3 bases are TGTGCCACCAGCAGAGATACACGCCAAGAGACCCAGTACTTC. Protein product: CATSRDTRQETQYF.

This clone appeared a single time. The chain employs TRBV5-4 and TRBJ1-2; D remains unclear. The CDR3 contains 11 residues. Trimming removed 0 bases from V and 6 bases from J, with 3 bases in between. Looked up from germline, CDR1 is SGHNT and CDR2 is YYREEE (reference sequence). CDR3 DNA: TGTGCCAGCAGCTTGGTAGATGGCTACACCTTC. It translates to CASSLVDGYTF.

CDR3 loop: CASSLTSPWADTQYF. The CDR3, as DNA: TGTGCCAGCAGTTTGACTAGCCCGTGGGCAGATACGCAGTATTTT. The chain links TRBV2 to TRBJ2-3; 7 positions agree with TRBD2. The germline CDR1 and CDR2 sequences are SNHLY and FYNNEI. The CDR3 runs to 15 residues. V lost 5 bases and J lost 4; bases outside the gene matches: 9.

J is TRBJ1-3 and V is TRBV11-3; D unclear. Trimming took off 0 bases at V and 9 bases at J, with 18 bases between the two ends. The CDR3 has 16 amino acids. Per germline, CDR1 SGHNT and CDR2 YENEEA. The CDR3 here is CASSLEILIPGGTIYF. CDR3 nucleotides: TGTGCCAGCAGCTTAGAAATTCTAATCCCCGGCGGCACCATATATTTT. The full variable domain, completed using reference TRBV11-3 and TRBJ1-3, is EAGVVQSPRYKIIEKKQPVAFWCNPISGHNTLYWYLQNLGQGPELLIRYENEEAVDDSQLPKDRFSAERLKGVDSTLKIQPAELGDSAVYLCASSLEILIPGGTIYFGEGSWLTVV.

The V and J genes are TRBV12-5 and TRBJ1-1, with TRBD1 matching over 7 bases. V shed 6 bases and J 1 base; nucleotides not matched to a gene: 2. The CDR3 length is 13 residues. Germline values: CDR1 LGHNT, CDR2 FRNRAP. CDR3 residues: CASGGTENTEAFF. The CDR3 coding sequence is TGTGCTAGTGGGGGGACAGAGAACACTGAAGCTTTCTTT.

The rearrangement joins TRBV5-4 to TRBJ2-6; no clear D gene. Germline V CDR1 and CDR2: SGHNT, YYREEE (reference sequence). The CDR3 loop spans 14 amino acids. Trimming shortened V by 7 bases and J by 0 bases, and 8 bases separated the two germline ends. The CDR3 sequence is CASRVSSGANVLTF. The CDR3 coding sequence is TGTGCCAGCCGCGTAAGCTCTGGGGCCAACGTCCTGACTTTC.

This chain uses TRBV7-3 with TRBJ1-1, with TRBD1 as a possible D gene (6 bases). The V end lost 6 bases, the J end lost 5 bases, and 13 bases lay between the germline ends. Germline V gene lookup returns CDR1 SGHTA and CDR2 FQGTGA. There are 13 residues in the CDR3. The CDR3 nucleotides are TGTGCCAGCAGGGAAACTACAGGGACTGAAGCTTTCTTT. This codes for CASRETTGTEAFF.

This sequence joins TRBV27 and TRBJ2-7; perhaps TRBD2 as D (6 bases). The CDR3 extends over 15 amino acids. Trimming cost V 7 bases and J 5 bases, with 21 bases left between them. From germline, CDR1 is MNHEY and CDR2 SMNVEV (reference sequence). The CDR3 sequence: CASNPPAGRLHEQYF. The CDR3 DNA is TGTGCCAGCAACCCTCCGGCGGGGAGACTTCACGAGCAGTACTTC.

V usage is TRBV6-2 or TRBV6-3 and J usage is TRBJ2-3; 12 bases fit TRBD2. This CDR3 contains 15 residues. V was pared by 2 bases and J by 4 bases, with 1 base of the junction left unmatched. The germline gives CDR1 MNHEY, CDR2 SVGEGT. The CDR3 loop is CASSYRLAGADTQYF. CDR3 bases: TGTGCCAGCAGTTACAGACTAGCGGGGGCAGATACGCAGTATTTT.

The rearrangement joins TRBV2 to TRBJ2-7, with unresolved D. Germline values: CDR1 SNHLY, CDR2 FYNNEI. The V and J ends lost 2 bases and 2 bases respectively, with 10 bases between them. The CDR3 is 14 amino acids. The chain's CDR3 is CASSEFAPPYEQYF. In DNA form, the CDR3 reads TGTGCCAGCAGTGAATTCGCGCCCCCCTACGAGCAGTACTTC.

The chain couples TRBV5-1 to TRBJ1-2; a weak D match, TRBD1 (6 bases). V dropped 4 bases and J dropped 8 bases, with 18 bases sitting between them. The CDR3 loop spans 14 amino acids. Per germline, CDR1 SGHRS and CDR2 YFSETQ. In DNA, the CDR3 is TGCGCCAGCAGCCCGGGACACCAGATAGGGGGCTACACCTTC. This gives the protein CASSPGHQIGGYTF. The full variable domain, with the rest looked up from reference TRBV5-1 and TRBJ1-2, is KAGVTQTPRYLIKTRGQQVTLSCSPISGHRSVSWYQQTPGQGLQFLFEYFSETQRNKGNFPGRFSGRQFSNSRSEMNVSTLELGDSALYLCASSPGHQIGGYTFGSGTRLTVV.

The V call is TRBV30, the J call TRBJ2-3; maybe TRBD1 (6 bases). This CDR3 has 15 residues. Germline assignment: CDR1 GTSNPN and CDR2 SVGIG (reference sequence). Between the trimmed V and J ends, which lost 2 bases and 2 bases, there was a span of 14 bases. CDR3 coding DNA: TGTGCCTGGAGTCGACGGACAGCTAACACAGATACGCAGTATTTT. Protein sequence: CAWSRRTANTDTQYF.

CDR3 nucleotide sequence: TGCGCCAGCCAGGGGGCTGCTGGAAACACCATATATTTT. It is translated as CASQGAAGNTIYF. The chain has TRBV10-2 and TRBJ1-3; 8 bases agree with TRBD1. Germline V gene sequence: CDR1 WSHSY, CDR2 SAAADI. Germline trimming cut 8 bases from V and 2 bases from J; bases unmatched to any gene: 2. The CDR3 extends over 13 amino acids.